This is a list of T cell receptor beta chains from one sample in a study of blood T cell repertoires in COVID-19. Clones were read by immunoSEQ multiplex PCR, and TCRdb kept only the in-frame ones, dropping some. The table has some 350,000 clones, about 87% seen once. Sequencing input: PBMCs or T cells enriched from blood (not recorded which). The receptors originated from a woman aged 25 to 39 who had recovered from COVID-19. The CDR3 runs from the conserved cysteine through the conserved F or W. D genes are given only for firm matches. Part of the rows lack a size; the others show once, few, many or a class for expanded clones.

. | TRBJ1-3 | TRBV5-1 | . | CASSLGAGTGNTIYF | TGCGCCAGCAGCTTGGGGGCAGGGACTGGAAACACCATATATTTT
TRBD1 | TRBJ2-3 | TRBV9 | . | CASSVRQGALRDTQYF | TGTGCCAGCAGCGTTCGGCAGGGGGCTTTAAGAGATACGCAGTATTTT
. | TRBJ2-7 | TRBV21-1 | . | CASSWDREITYEQYF | TGTGCCAGCAGCTGGGACAGGGAAATAACCTACGAGCAGTACTTC
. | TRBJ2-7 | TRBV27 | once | CASKARPAGGQYF | TGTGCCAGCAAGGCCAGGCCGGCGGGCGGGCAGTACTTC
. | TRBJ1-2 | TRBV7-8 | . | CASSSSYETTNYGYTF | TGTGCCAGCAGCTCGTCTTATGAAACTACTAACTATGGCTACACCTTC
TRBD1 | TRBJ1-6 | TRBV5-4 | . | CASSSQGNNSPLHF | TGTGCCAGCAGCTCACAGGGGAATAATTCACCCCTCCACTTT
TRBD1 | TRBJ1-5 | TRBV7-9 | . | CASSFGTGVQPQHF | TGTGCCAGCAGCTTTGGGACAGGGGTTCAGCCCCAGCATTTT
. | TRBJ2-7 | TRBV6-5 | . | CASSYGTGVGDEQYF | TGTGCCAGCAGTTACGGAACCGGGGTCGGGGACGAGCAGTACTTC
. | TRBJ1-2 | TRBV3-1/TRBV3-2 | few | CASSQGWQVYYGYTF | TGTGCCAGCAGCCAAGGATGGCAGGTGTACTATGGCTACACCTTC
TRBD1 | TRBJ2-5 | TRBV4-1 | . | CASSPEYGGQGAGETQYF | TGCGCCAGCAGCCCGGAATACGGAGGGCAGGGGGCGGGGGAGACCCAGTACTTC
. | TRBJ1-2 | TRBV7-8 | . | CASSLSMGADGYTF | TGTGCCAGCAGCCTCTCCATGGGGGCGGATGGCTACACCTTC
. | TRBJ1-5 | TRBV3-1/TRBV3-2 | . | CASSQDQVSNQPQHF | TGTGCCAGCAGCCAAGATCAGGTTAGCAATCAGCCCCAGCATTTT
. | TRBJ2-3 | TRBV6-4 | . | CASSVGYPTDTQYF | TGTGCCAGCAGTGTCGGTTATCCCACAGATACGCAGTATTTT
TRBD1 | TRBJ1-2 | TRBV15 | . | CATSQGQANYGYTF | TGTGCCACCAGCCAGGGACAGGCTAACTATGGCTACACCTTC
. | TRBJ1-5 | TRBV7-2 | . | CASSLGGGGQPQHF | TGTGCCAGCAGCTTAGGCGGAGGAGGTCAGCCCCAGCATTTT
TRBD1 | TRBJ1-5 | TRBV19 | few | CASTPGGHQPQHF | TGTGCCAGTACTCCAGGGGGCCATCAGCCCCAGCATTTT
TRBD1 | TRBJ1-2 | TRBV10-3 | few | CAITPGQGARGYTF | TGTGCCATCACCCCGGGACAGGGGGCAAGGGGCTACACCTTC
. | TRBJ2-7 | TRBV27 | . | CASRPYSQGYEQYF | TGTGCCAGCAGGCCATACAGTCAGGGCTACGAGCAGTACTTC
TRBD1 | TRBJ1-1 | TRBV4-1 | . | CASSNRGERAMNTEAFF | TGCGCCAGCAGCAACAGGGGGGAGAGGGCTATGAACACTGAAGCTTTCTTT
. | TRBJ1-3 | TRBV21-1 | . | CASSISHPRGTGGLSSGNTIYF | TGTGCCAGCAGTATCTCTCACCCGAGGGGGACAGGGGGCCTATCCTCTGGAAACACCATATATTTT
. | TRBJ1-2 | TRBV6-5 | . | CASEYRERGYTF | TGTGCCAGCGAATACAGGGAGCGGGGCTACACCTTC
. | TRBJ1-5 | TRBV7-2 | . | CASSLVGGPQHF | TGTGCCAGCAGCTTAGTAGGGGGGCCCCAGCATTTT
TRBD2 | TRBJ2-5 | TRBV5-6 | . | CATSGLAGQETQYF | TGTGCCACCTCAGGGCTAGCGGGTCAAGAGACCCAGTACTTC
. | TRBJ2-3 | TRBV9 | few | CASSAMTGATDTQYF | TGTGCCAGCAGCGCGATGACAGGAGCCACAGATACGCAGTATTTT
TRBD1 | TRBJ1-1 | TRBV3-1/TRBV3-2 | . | CASSQGAMATEAFF | TGTGCCAGCAGTCAGGGGGCAATGGCTACTGAAGCTTTCTTT
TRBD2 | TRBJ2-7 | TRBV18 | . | CASSLAGGTYEQYF | TGTGCCAGCTCACTAGCGGGGGGGACCTACGAGCAGTACTTC
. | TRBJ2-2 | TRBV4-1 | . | CASSRLYLVWGTNTGELFF | TGCGCCAGCAGCCGGTTGTACCTCGTGTGGGGGACTAACACCGGGGAGCTGTTTTTT
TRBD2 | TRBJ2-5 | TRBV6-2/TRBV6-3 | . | CASSRSGVAGGRETQYF | TGTGCCAGCAGCCGTAGCGGAGTTGCGGGGGGTCGGGAGACCCAGTACTTC
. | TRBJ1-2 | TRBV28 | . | CASSHPGGGPGYGYTF | TGTGCCAGCAGTCACCCCGGGGGGGGGCCGGGCTATGGCTACACCTTC
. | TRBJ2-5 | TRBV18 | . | CASSYSEETQYF | TGTGCCAGCTCATATTCGGAAGAGACCCAGTACTTC
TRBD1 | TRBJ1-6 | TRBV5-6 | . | CASSAGTGGNNSPLHF | TGTGCCAGCAGCGCCGGGACAGGGGGAAATAATTCACCCCTCCACTTT
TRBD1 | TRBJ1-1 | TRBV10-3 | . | CAISEEGRGDTEAFF | TGTGCCATCAGTGAGGAGGGCAGGGGGGACACTGAAGCTTTCTTT
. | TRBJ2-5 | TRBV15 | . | CATSIGQFQETQYF | TGTGCCACCAGCATTGGACAGTTCCAAGAGACCCAGTACTTC
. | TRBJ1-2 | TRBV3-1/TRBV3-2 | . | CASSQADWGNYGYTF | TGTGCCAGCAGCCAAGCGGACTGGGGTAACTATGGCTACACCTTC
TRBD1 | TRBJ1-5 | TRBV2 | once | CASSLGQGGQPQHF | TGTGCCAGCAGTCTTGGACAGGGCGGACAGCCCCAGCATTTT
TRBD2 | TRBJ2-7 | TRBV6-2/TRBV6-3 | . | CASSWRGSPYEQYF | TGTGCCAGCAGTTGGCGGGGGAGCCCCTACGAGCAGTACTTC
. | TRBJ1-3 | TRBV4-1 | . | CASSPRDGNTIYF | TGCGCCAGCAGCCCTCGCGATGGAAACACCATATATTTT
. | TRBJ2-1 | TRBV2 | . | CASRDNANEQFF | TGTGCCAGCCGGGACAACGCAAATGAGCAGTTCTTC
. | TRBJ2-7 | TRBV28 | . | CASSFVGMAGKGYEQYF | TGTGCCAGCAGTTTCGTTGGCATGGCGGGGAAAGGGTACGAGCAGTACTTC
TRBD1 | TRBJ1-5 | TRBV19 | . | CASVPYRGQDQPQHF | TGTGCCAGCGTACCCTACAGGGGCCAGGATCAGCCCCAGCATTTT
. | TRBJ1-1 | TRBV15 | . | CATSPRQGGTEAFF | TGTGCCACCAGCCCTAGGCAGGGAGGAACTGAAGCTTTCTTT